One TCR beta chain is described in this entry. Per the authors' pipeline: Reference gene primer amplification gave estimated nucleated cell counts. TCRdb keeps only in-frame clones here, not all; method: immunoSEQ multiplex PCR. The V and J calls and clone size come from that table; D and trimming were worked out from the DNA. The table lists some 360,000 clones, about 87% of them singletons. The data are from a study of blood T cell repertoires in COVID-19. On the study more broadly: Donors in the United States, Italy and Spain gave samples during acute or convalescent COVID-19.

Germline V gives CDR1 SGHTA, CDR2 FQGTGA. V shed 5 bases and J 9 bases; nucleotides not matched to a gene: 7. CDR3 length: 15 amino acids. The chain is built from TRBV7-3 and TRBJ1-6; TRBD1 aligns across 10 bases. The sample comprised peripheral blood. The origin of this receptor is a woman aged 60-75 years with COVID-19, enrolled during active disease. The CDR3 loop reads CASSERDRGSSPLHF. The CDR3 DNA is TGTGCCAGCAGCGAGAGGGACAGGGGTTCTTCACCCCTCCACTTT.